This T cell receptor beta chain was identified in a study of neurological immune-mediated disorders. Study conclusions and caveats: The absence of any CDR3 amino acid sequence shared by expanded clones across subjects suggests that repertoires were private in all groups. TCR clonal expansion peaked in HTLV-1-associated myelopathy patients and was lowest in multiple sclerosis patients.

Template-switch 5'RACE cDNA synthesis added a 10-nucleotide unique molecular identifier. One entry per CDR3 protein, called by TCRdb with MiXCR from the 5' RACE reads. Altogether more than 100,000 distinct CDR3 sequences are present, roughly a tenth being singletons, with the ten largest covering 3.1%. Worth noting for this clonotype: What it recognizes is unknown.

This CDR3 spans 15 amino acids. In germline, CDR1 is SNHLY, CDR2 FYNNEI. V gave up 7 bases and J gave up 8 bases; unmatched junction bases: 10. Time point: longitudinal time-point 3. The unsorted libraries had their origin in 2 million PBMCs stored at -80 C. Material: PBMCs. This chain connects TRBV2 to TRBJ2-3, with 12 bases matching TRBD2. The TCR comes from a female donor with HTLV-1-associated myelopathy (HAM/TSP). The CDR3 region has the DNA TGTGCCAGCAAAACGACTAGCGGGGGCCTGGGTACGCAGTATTTT. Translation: CASKTTSGGLGTQYF. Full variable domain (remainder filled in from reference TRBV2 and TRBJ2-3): EPEVTQTPSHQVTQMGQEVILRCVPISNHLYFYWYRQILGQKVEFLVSFYNNEISEKSEIFDDQFSVERPDGSNFTLKIRSTKLEDSAMYFCASKTTSGGLGTQYFGPGTRLTVL.